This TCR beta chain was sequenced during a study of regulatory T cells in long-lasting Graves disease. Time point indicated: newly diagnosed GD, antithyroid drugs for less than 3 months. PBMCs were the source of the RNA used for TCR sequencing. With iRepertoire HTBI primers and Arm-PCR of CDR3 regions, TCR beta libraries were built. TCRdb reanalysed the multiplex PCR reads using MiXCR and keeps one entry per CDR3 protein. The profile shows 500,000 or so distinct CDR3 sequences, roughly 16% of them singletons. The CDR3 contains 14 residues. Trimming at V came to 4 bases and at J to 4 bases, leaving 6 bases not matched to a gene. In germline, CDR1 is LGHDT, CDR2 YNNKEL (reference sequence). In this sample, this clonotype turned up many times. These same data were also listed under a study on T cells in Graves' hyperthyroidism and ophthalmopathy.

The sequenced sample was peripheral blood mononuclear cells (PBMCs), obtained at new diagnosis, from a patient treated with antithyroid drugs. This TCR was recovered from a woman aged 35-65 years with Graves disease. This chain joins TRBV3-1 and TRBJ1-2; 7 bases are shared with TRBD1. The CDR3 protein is CASSPTGDVYGYTF. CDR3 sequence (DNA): TGTGCCAGCAGCCCAACAGGGGACGTCTATGGCTACACCTTC.